Presented here are 14 T cell receptor beta chains from one specimen sequenced in a study of coeliac disease. Clones were read by immunoSEQ multiplex PCR, and TCRdb kept only the in-frame ones, dropping some. Of thousands of clones in the sample, around 62% were seen once. Source material: lymphocytes from the gut lamina propria. Source of these receptors: a man aged 55 to 69 with celiac disease on a gluten-free diet.

DNA for the CDR3: TGTGCCAGCAGCTCCACGGGGATTGGCTACACCTTC. Its protein is CASSSTGIGYTF. V gene TRBV7-3 combines with J gene TRBJ1-2; D gene ambiguous. Trimming shortened V by 4 bases and J by 7 bases, and 10 bases separated the two germline ends. This CDR3 contains 12 residues. CDR1 and CDR2 from the germline V gene are SGHTA and FQGTGA.

The rearrangement uses TRBV28 and TRBJ2-3; 7 bases align to TRBD2. This CDR3 has 15 residues. The J segment lost 2 bases and the V segment lost 2 bases, leaving 4 bases of the junction unmatched. Germline CDR1 is MDHEN and CDR2 is SYDVKM. As DNA, the CDR3 is TGTGCCAGCAGTTTAGGAGCGGGGCCCACAGATACGCAGTATTTT. It translates to CASSLGAGPTDTQYF.

The chain employs TRBV2 and TRBJ1-4, with 7 bases identical to TRBD1. The germline gives CDR1 SNHLY, CDR2 FYNNEI. After removal of 6 bases from V and 8 bases from J, the junction contained 9 bases not matched to a gene. There are 14 residues in the CDR3. The CDR3 loop reads CASRERQGIEKLFF. CDR3 coding DNA: TGTGCCAGCAGGGAGCGACAGGGAATCGAAAAACTGTTTTTT.

The V and J genes are TRBV28 and TRBJ1-3, with D possibly TRBD1 on 5 matching bases. Looked up from germline, CDR1 is MDHEN and CDR2 is SYDVKM. The CDR3 covers 14 residues. Trimming removed 4 bases at V and 0 bases at J, with 7 bases between. CDR3 bases: TGTGCCAGCAGTTCAGGGATCTCTGGAAACACCATATATTTT. Translation gives CASSSGISGNTIYF.

The gene calls are TRBV5-1 and TRBJ1-1; D is perhaps TRBD1 (5 bases). CDR1 SGHRS and CDR2 YFSETQ come from the germline V gene. This CDR3 spans 15 amino acids. Trimming pared 0 bases from V and 5 bases from J, leaving 14 bases between. CDR3 loop: CASSLGFGGSTEAFF. CDR3 sequence (DNA): TGCGCCAGCAGCTTGGGGTTCGGGGGTTCGACTGAAGCTTTCTTT.

The V gene is TRBV7-2, the J gene TRBJ1-6; unclear D gene. The germline V gene has CDR1 SGHTA and CDR2 FQGNSA. This CDR3 is 14 amino acids long. V shed 5 bases and J shed 9 bases, with 14 bases lying between them. Here the CDR3 DNA reads TGTGCCAGCAGCGCGTATCTGCCAGGTTCACCCCTCCACTTT. Its protein product is CASSAYLPGSPLHF. Together with reference TRBV7-2 and TRBJ1-6, the CDR3 gives the full variable domain: GAGVSQSPSNKVTEKGKDVELRCDPISGHTALYWYRQSLGQGLEFLIYFQGNSAPDKSGLPSDRFSAERTGGSVSTLTIQRTQQEDSAVYLCASSAYLPGSPLHFGNGTRLTVT.

The rearrangement joins TRBV9 to TRBJ2-3; D gene uncertain. The germline V gene encodes CDR1 SGDLS and CDR2 YYNGEE. Trimming cost V 1 base and J 1 base, with 7 bases left between them. The CDR3 totals 14 residues. The DNA for the CDR3 is TGTGCCAGCAGCGTACGGAGTGGCACAGATACGCAGTATTTT. Protein: CASSVRSGTDTQYF.

The chain joins TRBV11-2 to TRBJ2-4, with D unclear. Per the germline V gene, CDR1 is SGHAT and CDR2 is FQNNGV. This CDR3 is built from 17 residues. Trimming shortened V by 0 bases and J by 0 bases, and 12 bases separated the two germline ends. CDR3 DNA sequence: TGTGCCAGCAGCTTAGAGGGCCTCAGCCTAGCCAAAAACATTCAGTACTTC. Protein sequence: CASSLEGLSLAKNIQYF.

The chain has TRBV28 and TRBJ1-2; 7 bases agree with TRBD1. This CDR3 spans 12 amino acids. With V trimmed by 6 bases and J by 7 bases, 5 bases remained unmatched. Germline values: CDR1 MDHEN, CDR2 SYDVKM. In nucleotides, the CDR3 is TGTGCCAGCAGCCTCAGGGGGTTTGGCTACACCTTC. Translated: CASSLRGFGYTF.

The chain carries TRBV11-2 and TRBJ2-7, with 8 bases matching TRBD2. This CDR3 region has 14 residues. With 3 bases clipped from V and 6 bases from J, the junction kept 7 bases outside the gene matches. Germline V CDR1 and CDR2: SGHAT, FQNNGV. The CDR3 reads CASSFIAGLSEQYF. In DNA, the CDR3 is TGTGCCAGCAGCTTCATAGCGGGGCTGAGCGAGCAGTACTTC.

The rearrangement links TRBV29-1 to TRBJ2-3; 9 bases are shared with TRBD2. Germline CDR1 reads SQVTM; CDR2 reads ANQGSEA. This CDR3 is built from 14 residues. The V gene end was trimmed by 7 bases and the J gene end by 3 bases; junction bases not matched to a gene: 8. In nucleotides, the CDR3 is TGCAGCGCCGAGGGTGCGGGGGGGACAGATACGCAGTATTTT. Residues: CSAEGAGGTDTQYF.

The chain has TRBV6-5 and TRBJ2-7; 7 bases align to TRBD1. Germline V CDR1 and CDR2: MNHEY, SVGAGI. The CDR3 covers 13 residues. After removal of 2 bases from V and 6 bases from J, the junction contained 4 bases not matched to a gene. CDR3 region: CASSYPTGAEQYF. DNA of the CDR3: TGTGCCAGCAGTTACCCCACAGGGGCCGAGCAGTACTTC.

This chain joins TRBV6-1 and TRBJ1-6; 8 bases map to TRBD1. The CDR3 covers 14 residues. Germline CDR1 is MNHNS and CDR2 is SASEGT. The V segment lost 6 bases and the J segment 10 bases; nucleotides outside the gene matches: 8. CDR3 protein: CASSVTGAGSPLHF. The CDR3 nucleotides are TGTGCCAGCAGCGTGACAGGGGCGGGCTCACCCCTCCACTTT.

The chain joins TRBV6-6 to TRBJ1-4, with D hard to call. V shed 6 bases and J shed 5 bases, with 4 bases lying between them. The CDR3 has 11 residues. Germline V gene sequence: CDR1 MNHNY, CDR2 SVGAGI (reference sequence). The CDR3, as DNA: TGTGCCAGCAGCCTAAATGAAAAACTGTTTTTT. It specifies CASSLNEKLFF.